The 29 T cell receptor beta chains in this list originate from one sample, sequenced in a study of blood T cell repertoires in COVID-19. The table came from immunoSEQ multiplex PCR; TCRdb's copy has only in-frame clones and leaves some out. Here the sample spans 140,000 to 150,000 clones, over 70% being singletons. The sequenced sample was peripheral blood. The receptors shown here come from a woman in her sixties with acute or convalescent COVID-19.

The chain is built from TRBV6-1 and TRBJ1-1; D ambiguous. CDR1 and CDR2 (germline): MNHNS, SASEGT. CDR3 length: 17 amino acids. Trimming pared 2 bases from V and 3 bases from J, leaving 19 bases between. CDR3: CASSENWALRSDTEAFF. DNA of the CDR3: TGTGCCAGCAGTGAAAACTGGGCCCTCCGGTCGGACACTGAAGCTTTCTTT.

About this clone itself: Other DNA sequences within the sample encode an identical CDR3. The chain recombines TRBV19 with TRBJ2-1; the D gene is possibly TRBD1 (6 bases). Germline CDR1 is LNHDA and CDR2 is SQIVND (reference sequence). The CDR3 covers 12 residues. V shed 6 bases and J shed 4 bases, with 7 bases lying between them. CDR3 coding DNA: TGTGCCAGTAGAGGGGGTTACAATGAGCAGTTCTTC. This codes for CASRGGYNEQFF.

J is TRBJ1-1 and V is TRBV29-1; no reliable D call. Germline V gives CDR1 SQVTM, CDR2 ANQGSEA. V lost 7 bases to trimming and J lost 1 base, with 16 bases between them. The CDR3 contains 14 residues. The CDR3 sequence is CSADTLSWNTEAFF. Written as DNA, the CDR3 is TGCAGCGCCGACACGTTAAGCTGGAACACTGAAGCTTTCTTT.

The CDR3 nucleotides are TGTGCCACCAGCAGAATTCGGACTAGCGGGAGAATGGATGAGCAGTTCTTC. It specifies CATSRIRTSGRMDEQFF. The J gene is TRBJ2-1, the V gene TRBV15; the match to TRBD2 covers 13 bases. The CDR3 is 17 amino acids. In germline, CDR1 is LNHNV, CDR2 YYDKDF (reference sequence). The V segment lost 2 bases and the J segment 8 bases; nucleotides outside the gene matches: 9.

In this sample, this clone turned up a few times. This chain joins TRBV19 and TRBJ1-1, with D uncertain. The V end lost 6 bases, the J end lost 0 bases, and 20 bases lay between the germline ends. CDR3 length: 17 residues. The V gene's germline CDR1 is LNHDA and CDR2 SQIVND (reference sequence). CDR3 in amino acids: CASSHWAGARMNTEAFF. The DNA for the CDR3 is TGTGCCAGTAGCCACTGGGCGGGAGCCCGAATGAACACTGAAGCTTTCTTT.

The chain joins TRBV28 to TRBJ2-5; 8 nucleotides align to TRBD2. This CDR3 contains 15 residues. V was pared by 5 bases and J by 5 bases, with 10 bases of the junction left unmatched. In germline, CDR1 is MDHEN, CDR2 SYDVKM. CDR3 residues: CASSGTHSGIETQYF. Here the CDR3 DNA reads TGTGCCAGCAGTGGCACCCATAGCGGGATTGAGACCCAGTACTTC.

There are many counts of this clone. The chain joins TRBV14 to TRBJ2-2; 10 nucleotides match TRBD1. Germline trimming cut 5 bases from V and 1 base from J; bases unmatched to any gene: 7. The CDR3 is 17 amino acids. Germline V gives CDR1 SGHDN, CDR2 FVKESK. For the CDR3, the DNA is TGTGCCAGCAGCGATGACAGGGGGCGATGGAACACCGGGGAGCTGTTTTTT. It translates to CASSDDRGRWNTGELFF.

In this sample, this clone turned up once. The CDR3 DNA sequence: TGTGCCAGCAGAGTAGCGGGAGGGCTAAGCACAGATACGCAGTATTTT. This gives the protein CASRVAGGLSTDTQYF. The V gene is TRBV28, the J gene TRBJ2-3; 11 positions agree with TRBD2. Germline CDR1 is MDHEN and CDR2 is SYDVKM. The V gene end was trimmed by 6 bases and the J gene end by 0 bases; junction bases not matched to a gene: 5. The CDR3 consists of 16 residues.

This clone has a single count. The J gene is TRBJ2-7, the V gene TRBV30; the D is unclear. Germline V lookup: CDR1 GTSNPN, CDR2 SVGIG (reference sequence). V lost 7 bases and J 2 bases, leaving 12 bases between the germline ends. The CDR3 has 12 residues. CDR3 protein: CAYKQITYEQYF. The CDR3 DNA is TGTGCCTATAAACAAATTACCTACGAGCAGTACTTC.

The chain uses TRBV27 and TRBJ2-7; 7 positions agree with TRBD1. The V and J ends lost 5 bases and 3 bases, in that order; junction bases with no gene match: 7. The CDR3 runs 14 residues. From germline, CDR1 is MNHEY and CDR2 SMNVEV (reference sequence). The CDR3 DNA reads TGTGCCAGCAGTACACGGACAGGCTACTACGAGCAGTACTTC. It is translated as CASSTRTGYYEQYF.

The chain employs TRBV28 and TRBJ2-1; 14 bases match TRBD2. The CDR3 has 16 amino acids. Germline CDR1 and CDR2: MDHEN and SYDVKM. The ends lost 1 base at V and 9 bases at J; junction bases unmatched: 5. Written as DNA, the CDR3 is TGTGCCAGCAGTTTATCCGGGACTAGCGGGAGAACTGAGCAGTTCTTC. This gives the protein CASSLSGTSGRTEQFF. The whole variable domain, filled in from reference TRBV28 and TRBJ2-1, reads DVKVTQSSRYLVKRTGEKVFLECVQDMDHENMFWYRQDPGLGLRLIYFSYDVKMKEKGDIPEGYSVSREKKERFSLILESASTNQTSMYLCASSLSGTSGRTEQFFGPGTRLTVL.

The V gene is TRBV6-2 or TRBV6-3, the J gene TRBJ2-1; D might be TRBD1 (5 bases). V was shortened by 4 bases and J by 5 bases, with 15 bases between the two germline ends. The CDR3 consists of 15 residues. Per the germline V gene, CDR1 is MNHEY and CDR2 is SVGEGT. CDR3 DNA: TGTGCCAGCAGTTTCGAACAGGTTAGAGACAATGAGCAGTTCTTC. Translation: CASSFEQVRDNEQFF.

This clone was seen once. The chain employs TRBV5-5 and TRBJ2-3, with 9 bases aligning to TRBD2. V lost 1 base, J lost 2 bases, and 2 bases stayed unmatched. This CDR3 has 15 residues. From germline, CDR1 is SGHKS and CDR2 YYEKEE (reference sequence). The CDR3, as DNA: TGTGCCAGCAGCTTGCTAGCGGGACCCACAGATACGCAGTATTTT. Its protein is CASSLLAGPTDTQYF. The full variable domain, in which reference TRBV5-5 and TRBJ2-3 provide the parts outside the CDR3, is DAGVTQSPTHLIKTRGQQVTLRCSPISGHKSVSWYQQVLGQGPQFIFQYYEKEERGRGNFPDRFSARQFPNYSSELNVNALLLGDSALYLCASSLLAGPTDTQYFGPGTRLTVL.

J is TRBJ2-1 and V is TRBV6-5; 12 nucleotides align to TRBD2. Germline-derived CDR1 and CDR2 are MNHEY and SVGAGI. The CDR3 loop spans 14 amino acids. After removal of 8 bases from V and 9 bases from J, the junction contained 8 bases not matched to a gene. CDR3: CASAASGRVGEQFF. The CDR3 bases are TGTGCCAGCGCGGCTAGCGGGAGGGTTGGTGAGCAGTTCTTC.

The rearrangement joins TRBV28 to TRBJ2-3; 11 bases are shared with TRBD2. V was clipped by 5 bases and J by 1 base; unmatched bases: 8. The CDR3 length is 17 residues. CDR1 is MDHEN and CDR2 is SYDVKM in the germline V gene. The CDR3 DNA reads as TGTGCCAGCAGTACTACTAGCGGGAGCTTCGGCACAGATACGCAGTATTTT. Translated, it gives CASSTTSGSFGTDTQYF.

The J gene is TRBJ1-3, the V gene TRBV28, with a weak D call TRBD1 (5 bases). CDR3 length: 17 residues. V was clipped by 6 bases and J by 0 bases, with 18 bases between them. Germline V gene lookup returns CDR1 MDHEN and CDR2 SYDVKM. The CDR3 spells CASRTWGGGASGNTIYF. The CDR3, as DNA: TGTGCCAGCAGAACCTGGGGCGGCGGAGCCTCTGGAAACACCATATATTTT.

CDR3 sequence reads: CASSLADTAYGYTF. The CDR3 DNA follows: TGCGCCAGCAGCTTGGCCGACACCGCCTATGGCTACACCTTC. J is TRBJ1-2 and V is TRBV5-1; no reliable D call. There are 14 residues in the CDR3. In germline, CDR1 is SGHRS, CDR2 YFSETQ. V gave up 0 bases and J gave up 4 bases, with 10 bases separating them.

This clone has a single count. The V and J genes are TRBV19 and TRBJ1-2; D perhaps matches TRBD1 (6 bases). Germline values: CDR1 LNHDA, CDR2 SQIVND (reference sequence). V lost 3 bases to trimming and J lost 4 bases, with 12 bases between them. The CDR3 extends over 14 amino acids. For the CDR3, the DNA is TGTGCCAGTAGTATGGGCGGACAGTTCTATGGCTACACCTTC. Its translation: CASSMGGQFYGYTF.

The chain recombines TRBV11-1 with TRBJ2-7; D ambiguous. V was pared by 7 bases and J by 0 bases, with 10 bases between. CDR3 size: 13 residues. The germline V gene has CDR1 SGHAT and CDR2 FQDESV (reference sequence). The CDR3 reads CASNPPSSYEQYF. DNA of the CDR3: TGTGCCAGCAACCCGCCGAGCTCCTACGAGCAGTACTTC.

The chain combines TRBV10-1 with TRBJ2-1, with 9 bases aligning to TRBD2. The length of the CDR3 is 15 residues. V was pared by 3 bases and J by 3 bases, with 3 bases of the junction left unmatched. CDR1 WNHNN and CDR2 SYGVQD come from the germline V gene (reference sequence). DNA for the CDR3: TGCGCCAGCAGTGATGGTAGCGGGAGCTACAATGAGCAGTTCTTC. Its protein is CASSDGSGSYNEQFF.

This clone was counted a few times. This rearrangement joins TRBV18 to TRBJ2-1; 12 nucleotides agree with TRBD2. The germline gives CDR1 KGHSH, CDR2 LQKENI. The CDR3 sequence is 15 residues long. V was clipped by 5 bases and J by 4 bases; unmatched bases: 3. The CDR3 is CASSSTSGRYNEQFF. The CDR3 DNA reads TGTGCCAGCTCATCTACTAGCGGGAGGTACAATGAGCAGTTCTTC. Full variable domain (remainder filled in from reference TRBV18 and TRBJ2-1): NAGVMQNPRHLVRRRGQEARLRCSPMKGHSHVYWYRQLPEEGLKFMVYLQKENIIDESGMPKERFSAEFPKEGPSILRIQQVVRGDSAAYFCASSSTSGRYNEQFFGPGTRLTVL.

The chain recombines TRBV12-5 with TRBJ1-2; the match to TRBD1 covers 8 bases. The CDR3 is 14 residues long. Unmatched junction bases numbered 8, after V lost 6 bases and J lost 5 bases. The germline V gene encodes CDR1 LGHNT and CDR2 FRNRAP. The CDR3: CASGRPGQGYGYTF. CDR3 bases: TGTGCTAGTGGCCGCCCCGGACAGGGATATGGCTACACCTTC.

The chain links TRBV19 to TRBJ2-7, with D perhaps matching TRBD1 (5 bases). The CDR3 consists of 11 residues. Germline loops: CDR1 LNHDA, CDR2 SQIVND (reference sequence). V was trimmed by 8 bases and J by 3 bases, leaving 8 bases between them. CDR3: CASSTDYEQYF. The DNA for the CDR3 is TGTGCCAGTTCGACAGACTACGAGCAGTACTTC.

This clone was counted between two and nine times. The CDR3 region is CASSRTGGDYGYTF. CDR3 sequence (DNA): TGTGCCAGCAGCCGGACAGGGGGCGACTATGGCTACACCTTC. The chain uses TRBV28 and TRBJ1-2, with TRBD1 identical over 11 bases. This CDR3 is built from 14 residues. CDR1 MDHEN and CDR2 SYDVKM come from the germline V gene. Trimming at V came to 6 bases and at J to 3 bases, leaving 3 bases not matched to a gene.

The rearrangement joins TRBV7-3 to TRBJ2-1, with D uncertain. From germline, CDR1 is SGHTA and CDR2 FQGTGA. The V end lost 4 bases, the J end lost 0 bases, and 10 bases lay between the germline ends. This CDR3 spans 15 amino acids. The CDR3 DNA reads as TGTGCCAGCAGCTCCGACTTAGTCTCCTACAATGAGCAGTTCTTC. It translates to CASSSDLVSYNEQFF.

The rearrangement links TRBV20-1 to TRBJ2-7; TRBD1 is a possible D gene (5 bases). CDR1 and CDR2 from the germline V gene are DFQATT and SNEGSKA (reference sequence). The ends were cut back, 3 bases at V and 0 bases at J, with 12 bases in the middle. CDR3 length: 14 amino acids. This CDR3 reads CSASSTQGSYEQYF. DNA of the CDR3: TGCAGTGCTAGTTCTACCCAGGGCTCCTACGAGCAGTACTTC.

The V call is TRBV28, the J call TRBJ2-6; TRBD2 matches at 12 bases. The CDR3 contains 20 residues. Losses at the gene ends were 6 bases for V and 0 bases for J; bases not matched to a gene: 12. Per the germline V gene, CDR1 is MDHEN and CDR2 is SYDVKM. The CDR3, as DNA: TGTGCCAGCAGACCTATAAAGGGACTAGCGGGTAGCTCTGGGGCCAACGTCCTGACTTTC. It yields the protein CASRPIKGLAGSSGANVLTF.

This chain uses TRBV6-6 with TRBJ1-6; D possibly corresponds to TRBD1 (6 bases). Trimming left V 5 bases short and J 0 bases short, with 35 bases between. CDR3 size: 24 residues. Germline V gene data show CDR1 as MNHNY and CDR2 as SVGAGI (reference sequence). CDR3 DNA sequence: TGTGCCAGCAGTCTCCGGGACACCGGGCCCCTCTTAACCAGGAGGAGCTCCTATAATTCACCCCTCCACTTT. Protein product: CASSLRDTGPLLTRRSSYNSPLHF.

The CDR3 loop is CASSPPNLYEQYF. In nucleotides, the CDR3 is TGTGCCAGCTCACCCCCGAACCTATACGAGCAGTACTTC. The chain joins TRBV18 to TRBJ2-7; no firm D call. The CDR3 contains 13 residues. Germline V gene sequence: CDR1 KGHSH, CDR2 LQKENI. V was pared by 3 bases and J by 4 bases, with 10 bases between.